The 18 T cell receptor beta chains presented below share a single source sample, sequenced in a study of blood T cell repertoires in COVID-19. Libraries were prepared by immunoSEQ multiplex PCR; TCRdb keeps only in-frame clonotypes and omits some of them. The sample holds about 46,000 clones, about four fifths seen once. The sequenced sample was peripheral blood. The receptors were gathered from a man in his fifties or sixties with acute or convalescent COVID-19.

This chain joins TRBV9 and TRBJ2-7; TRBD2 might be the D (5 bases). V was trimmed by 4 bases and J by 4 bases, leaving 15 bases between them. Germline CDR1 reads SGDLS; CDR2 reads YYNGEE. This CDR3 comprises 14 residues. Here the CDR3 reads CASSPQPPGYEQYF. CDR3 nucleotides: TGTGCCAGCAGCCCCCAACCGCCGGGATACGAGCAGTACTTC.

This clone occurred a few times. The chain employs TRBV30 and TRBJ2-2, with D maybe TRBD2 (5 bases). The CDR3 extends over 16 amino acids. Between the trimmed V and J ends, which lost 0 bases and 4 bases, there was a span of 15 bases. Germline CDR1 reads GTSNPN; CDR2 reads SVGIG (reference sequence). CDR3 sequence (DNA): TGTGCCTGGAGTGTACTTAGCTCCCGGGGCACCGGGGAGCTGTTTTTT. Translated: CAWSVLSSRGTGELFF.

V gene TRBV7-2 combines with J gene TRBJ2-7, with TRBD1 as a possible D gene (6 bases). V was shortened by 1 base and J by 3 bases, with 13 bases between the two germline ends. The CDR3 contains 15 residues. Germline CDR1 is SGHTA and CDR2 is FQGNSA. CDR3 amino acids: CASSLDRGIIYEQYF. CDR3 DNA: TGTGCCAGCAGCTTAGATAGGGGGATCATCTACGAGCAGTACTTC.

This chain connects TRBV29-1 to TRBJ1-2, with D hard to call. CDR1 and CDR2 (germline): SQVTM, ANQGSEA. Deletions cut 2 bases from V and 2 bases from J, with 6 bases between. CDR3 length: 12 amino acids. The CDR3, as DNA: TGCAGCGTTGAACGCAGAAACTATGGCTACACCTTC. As protein: CSVERRNYGYTF.

V gene TRBV9 combines with J gene TRBJ1-5; no reliable D call. The CDR3 is made up of 14 amino acids. Germline V lookup: CDR1 SGDLS, CDR2 YYNGEE. With 3 bases removed from V and 4 bases from J, the gap between germline ends came to 11 bases. The CDR3 loop is CASSGGGFNQPQHF. The CDR3 nucleotides read TGTGCCAGCAGCGGAGGCGGGTTTAATCAGCCCCAGCATTTT.

For this clone: The same CDR3 also results from other DNA sequences found in this sample. V is TRBV27 and J is TRBJ2-7, with 9 bases fitting TRBD1. From germline, CDR1 is MNHEY and CDR2 SMNVEV (reference sequence). CDR3 size: 15 residues. Germline trimming cut 5 bases from V and 6 bases from J; bases unmatched to any gene: 11. CDR3 DNA sequence: TGTGCCAGCAGTCTATACCGGGACAGGGTGGGCGAGCAGTACTTC. Its protein product is CASSLYRDRVGEQYF.

The rearrangement links TRBV5-4 to TRBJ1-2; 8 positions match TRBD1. The CDR3 has 16 amino acids. Germline loops: CDR1 SGHNT, CDR2 YYREEE (reference sequence). J was trimmed by 4 bases and V by 1 base; bases with no gene match: 9. CDR3 in DNA: TGTGCCAGCAGCTTGAAGCAGGGGGCGTTGATCTATGGCTACACCTTC. Translated, it gives CASSLKQGALIYGYTF.

This chain joins TRBV5-1 and TRBJ1-2, with D perhaps TRBD1 (6 bases). Deletions cut 10 bases from V and 8 bases from J, with 21 bases between. CDR3 length equals 13 residues. Germline-derived CDR1 and CDR2 are SGHRS and YFSETQ. The CDR3 DNA reads as TGCGCCGCAGGAACGCCAGGGGATGAAGGCTACACCTTC. This codes for CAAGTPGDEGYTF.

V gene TRBV18 combines with J gene TRBJ1-5, with a possible D match to TRBD1 (5 bases). CDR3 length equals 14 residues. V lost 5 bases and J 1 base, leaving 9 bases between the germline ends. CDR1 KGHSH and CDR2 LQKENI come from the germline V gene. This chain's CDR3 is CASSGRESNQPQHF. The CDR3 bases are TGTGCCAGCTCAGGCAGGGAAAGCAATCAGCCCCAGCATTTT.

Only one count was recorded for this clone. This chain uses TRBV24-1 with TRBJ1-5; D is undetermined. The CDR3 is 14 residues long. Germline CDR1 reads KGHDR; CDR2 reads SFDVKD. The V end was cut by 4 bases, the J end by 0 bases, with 6 bases between. CDR3 sequence: CATSDTASNQPQHF. As DNA, the CDR3 is TGTGCCACCAGTGACACAGCTAGCAATCAGCCCCAGCATTTT.

This sequence joins TRBV2 and TRBJ1-4; 7 bases fit TRBD1. The junction had 12 bases not matched to a gene; V was cut back by 6 bases and J by 11 bases. The V gene's germline CDR1 is SNHLY and CDR2 FYNNEI. The CDR3 has 14 amino acids. CDR3 in DNA: TGTGCCAGCAGGTTTCAGGGGGAGACGGAGAAACTGTTTTTT. It translates to CASRFQGETEKLFF.

A few counts support this clone. V is TRBV9 and J is TRBJ1-2; no definite D call. The germline V gene encodes CDR1 SGDLS and CDR2 YYNGEE. V was shortened by 0 bases and J by 3 bases, with 9 bases between the two germline ends. The CDR3 extends over 14 amino acids. CDR3 bases: TGTGCCAGCAGCGTAGCCAGGAACGACTATGGCTACACCTTC. Its protein product is CASSVARNDYGYTF. Drawing the rest from reference TRBV9 and TRBJ1-2, the complete variable domain is DSGVTQTPKHLITATGQRVTLRCSPRSGDLSVYWYQQSLDQGLQFLIQYYNGEERAKGNILERFSAQQFPDLHSELNLSSLELGDSALYFCASSVARNDYGYTFGSGTRLTVV.

This rearrangement joins TRBV28 to TRBJ2-3, with TRBD1 identical over 10 bases. This CDR3 contains 17 residues. V was clipped by 5 bases and J by 4 bases; unmatched bases: 12. The germline V gene encodes CDR1 MDHEN and CDR2 SYDVKM. The CDR3 region is CASSPLPGQGTSDTQYF. In DNA, the CDR3 is TGTGCCAGCAGTCCCCTTCCGGGACAGGGGACCTCAGATACGCAGTATTTT. The whole variable domain, remainder taken from reference TRBV28 and TRBJ2-3, is DVKVTQSSRYLVKRTGEKVFLECVQDMDHENMFWYRQDPGLGLRLIYFSYDVKMKEKGDIPEGYSVSREKKERFSLILESASTNQTSMYLCASSPLPGQGTSDTQYFGPGTRLTVL.

V usage is TRBV24-1 and J usage is TRBJ1-5; maybe TRBD1 (5 bases). The V gene's germline CDR1 is KGHDR and CDR2 SFDVKD. Trimming cost V 4 bases and J 0 bases, with 6 bases left between them. CDR3 length: 14 amino acids. CDR3 nucleotide sequence: TGTGCCACCAGTGACAGGGATAGCAATCAGCCCCAGCATTTT. As protein: CATSDRDSNQPQHF.

The chain employs TRBV5-1 and TRBJ2-2; 8 nucleotides agree with TRBD1. J was trimmed by 3 bases and V by 4 bases; bases with no gene match: 2. CDR1 SGHRS and CDR2 YFSETQ come from the germline V gene. The CDR3 contains 14 residues. DNA for the CDR3: TGCGCCAGCAGCCCGGGACAGGACACCGGGGAGCTGTTTTTT. Its protein product is CASSPGQDTGELFF.

The chain is built from TRBV11-2 and TRBJ2-5; 11 nucleotides match TRBD2. CDR1 and CDR2 (germline): SGHAT, FQNNGV. The CDR3 loop spans 17 amino acids. The J segment lost 5 bases and the V segment lost 2 bases, leaving 10 bases of the junction unmatched. Here the CDR3 reads CASSLSASGGRRETQYF. The CDR3 DNA follows: TGTGCCAGCAGCTTATCGGCTAGCGGGGGGCGGAGGGAGACCCAGTACTTC. The full variable domain, with the rest looked up from reference TRBV11-2 and TRBJ2-5, is EAGVAQSPRYKIIEKRQSVAFWCNPISGHATLYWYQQILGQGPKLLIQFQNNGVVDDSQLPKDRFSAERLKGVDSTLKIQPAKLEDSAVYLCASSLSASGGRRETQYFGPGTRLLVL.

DNA for the CDR3: TGTGCCAGCGGGAGCACAGGGACGGGTGAGCAGTTCTTC. It encodes CASGSTGTGEQFF. This rearrangement joins TRBV12-3 or TRBV12-4 to TRBJ2-1, with a weak D call TRBD1 (6 bases). V was pared by 8 bases and J by 9 bases, with 17 bases between. This CDR3 has 13 amino acids.

The chain is built from TRBV6-5 and TRBJ1-6, with 9 bases matching TRBD1. Germline lookup yields CDR1 MNHEY and CDR2 SVGAGI. The CDR3 extends over 15 amino acids. Unmatched junction bases numbered 9, after V lost 6 bases and J lost 9 bases. DNA for the CDR3: TGTGCCAGCAGAACTGGGACAGGGCAGGGTTCACCCCTCCACTTT. It yields the protein CASRTGTGQGSPLHF.